These T cell receptor beta chains were read from a single sample in a study of early T cells in non-severe SARS-CoV-2 infection. TCRdb processed the 5' RACE reads anew with MiXCR; each CDR3 protein has one entry. The data show about 50,000 distinct CDR3 sequences, 6% to 8% seen once. The sequencing here drew on whole blood, taken at baseline. These receptors were obtained from an adult who was a healthcare worker with PCR-confirmed SARS-CoV-2 infection or an uninfected control (not recorded which). Each CDR3 is given without its conserved first and last residue.

TRBV11-1,TRBJ2-1,ASSLRAVRGGSYNEQF
TRBV12-3/TRBV12-4,TRBJ2-7,ASTRQGLYEQY
TRBV5-1,TRBJ2-2,ASSIGLAGASGELF
TRBV12-3/TRBV12-4,TRBJ2-5,ASSFGQGVETQY
TRBV3-1,TRBJ2-7,ASSQAGGTYEQY
TRBV6-5,TRBJ1-2,ASRGGVRPYGYT
TRBV10-3,TRBJ2-1,ATAPTRNEQF
TRBV7-2,TRBJ2-7,ASSVSLAQGEQY
TRBV28,TRBJ2-6,ASSLPGLSSGANVLT
TRBV19,TRBJ2-1,ASSIERNGPQGLEQF
TRBV28,TRBJ1-1,ASSQRGGSAEAF
TRBV2,TRBJ1-2,ASSEGQTLGGYT
TRBV28,TRBJ2-2,ASSSYSNTGELF
TRBV2,TRBJ2-1,ASSYSGKGGEQF
TRBV2,TRBJ2-2,ASSEEGGITGELF
TRBV6-1,TRBJ1-2,AAGSNYGYT
TRBV19,TRBJ2-5,ASSEAFTSGSYGKETQY
TRBV29-1,TRBJ1-1,SVTGVRMNTEAF
TRBV7-3,TRBJ2-5,ASSPGLAGAMAQY
TRBV7-9,TRBJ2-5,VSTPGQVMETQY
TRBV7-6,TRBJ1-5,ASSLGQGSQPQH
TRBV24-1,TRBJ1-5,ATSDFGNQPQH
TRBV7-2,TRBJ2-7,ASSRTGTHYEQY
TRBV25-1,TRBJ2-5,ASSVGQGHGETQY
TRBV10-3,TRBJ2-2,AISGTPVAGELF
TRBV28,TRBJ2-7,ASSPQIAGAYEQY
TRBV5-4,TRBJ2-1,ASSIQGGNEQF
TRBV29-1,TRBJ1-5,SVGGGLGNQPQH